This TCR beta chain comes out of a study of OX40 agonist ivuxolimab in advanced cancers. Study at large: Patients were dosed intravenously with ivuxolimab at 0.01 to 10 mg/kg every 2 weeks. Roughly two fifths of patients had received prior checkpoint inhibitor therapy. Three patients, one with hepatocellular carcinoma and two with cutaneous melanoma, achieved partial responses.

Worth noting for this clone: Its cognate antigen is unknown.

The study's findings and limits: Relative to CD4+ cells, CD8+ T cells on average had more expanded clones.

Produced via immunoSEQ multiplex PCR; TCRdb's table is partial and in-frame only. The sample contains over 70,000 clones, just under 80% of which appear only once. Germline lookup yields CDR1 LNHDA and CDR2 SQIVND (reference sequence). Trimming left V 6 bases short and J 11 bases short, with 19 bases between. This CDR3 has 13 residues. Sequenced here: CD4+ or CD8+ T cells sorted from blood, sampled in a trial of the OX40 agonist ivuxolimab. The chain recombines TRBV19 with TRBJ1-2; no reliable D call. The receptor was derived from an adult with an advanced solid tumor such as melanoma, head and neck, liver or kidney cancer. The CDR3 DNA sequence: TGTGCCAGTAGCGGAACTACCGAAGGGCGGTACACCTTC. Translated, it gives CASSGTTEGRYTF.